This TCR beta chain was recorded in a study of patients and donors after allogeneic stem cell transplantation. This CDR3 contains 12 residues. CDR1 is DFQATT and CDR2 is SNEGSKA in the germline V gene (reference sequence). The ends were cut back, 0 bases at V and 6 bases at J, with 9 bases in the middle. TCRdb re-analysed the RT-PCR reads in MiXCR, keeping a single row per CDR3 protein. The sample lists some 960,000 distinct CDR3 sequences; more than 15% were seen once. This sequence originates from a human donor who was either an allogeneic HSCT recipient or a stem cell or donor lymphocyte infusion donor (not recorded which). It is not recorded whose cells these are; they may come from a transplant donor. This rearrangement joins TRBV20-1 to TRBJ2-7, with D perhaps TRBD2 (6 bases). Sequenced input: blood, either unsorted or a sorted T cell fraction (not recorded which). The CDR3 nucleotides are TGCAGTGCTAGAGATCTAGCGTCCGAGCAGTACTTC. Amino acids: CSARDLASEQYF.